A single sample is the source of the 9 T cell receptor beta chains below, sequenced in a study of neoadjuvant nivolumab and ipilimumab in lung cancer. Assay: immunoSEQ multiplex PCR; the TCRdb copy retains only in-frame clones and omits some. The sample carries about 27,000 clones, 76% recorded once. The material sequenced was tumor tissue, taken after neoadjuvant nivolumab, alone or with ipilimumab, at or shortly before surgery. The receptors were gathered from an adult with non-small cell lung cancer.

This chain joins TRBV2 and TRBJ1-2; TRBD1 matches at 10 bases. The CDR3 is 13 residues long. The ends lost 10 bases at V and 6 bases at J; junction bases unmatched: 8. Germline CDR1 and CDR2: SNHLY and FYNNEI. CDR3 loop: CANQEGTGDGYTF. The CDR3, as DNA: TGTGCCAACCAAGAAGGGACAGGGGATGGCTACACCTTC.

The gene calls are TRBV11-2 and TRBJ2-5; D tentatively reads TRBD1 or TRBD2 (5 bases each). Germline V CDR1 and CDR2: SGHAT, FQNNGV. Deletions cut 6 bases from V and 3 bases from J, with 26 bases between. The CDR3 length is 18 residues. CDR3 nucleotides: TGTGCCAGCAGACGGGACGACGGTTGGGGCTTTTCGGAAGAGACCCAGTACTTC. It is translated as CASRRDDGWGFSEETQYF.

The chain has TRBV28 and TRBJ2-7; D not resolved. The CDR3 is 15 residues long. Trimming pared 4 bases from V and 3 bases from J, leaving 16 bases between. Germline V CDR1 and CDR2: MDHEN, SYDVKM. This CDR3 is CASSSPPRVGYEQYF. CDR3 bases: TGTGCCAGCAGTTCACCACCTAGGGTCGGCTACGAGCAGTACTTC.

V is TRBV30 and J is TRBJ2-3, with 7 bases fitting TRBD1. The CDR3 loop spans 12 amino acids. Germline V gene sequence: CDR1 GTSNPN, CDR2 SVGIG (reference sequence). V was clipped by 5 bases and J by 2 bases; unmatched bases: 1. The chain's CDR3 is CAWDRATDTQYF. DNA of the CDR3: TGTGCCTGGGACAGGGCCACAGATACGCAGTATTTT.

V is TRBV7-6 and J is TRBJ1-6, with D possibly being TRBD1 (5 bases). Per the germline V gene, CDR1 is SGHVS and CDR2 is FNYEAQ. The CDR3 runs to 15 residues. V was cut by 1 base and J by 8 bases, with 12 bases left in between. CDR3 nucleotides: TGTGCCAGCAGCTTAGGAGGGGTAGGGCATTCACCCCTCCACTTT. It specifies CASSLGGVGHSPLHF.

This rearrangement joins TRBV5-1 to TRBJ1-1; TRBD1 aligns across 7 bases. Germline CDR1 is SGHRS and CDR2 is YFSETQ. The CDR3 has 15 residues. V lost 4 bases, J lost 1 base, and 7 bases stayed unmatched. The chain's CDR3 is CASSALQGRNTEAFF. The CDR3 bases are TGCGCCAGCAGCGCCCTACAGGGGAGGAACACTGAAGCTTTCTTT.

This clone was recorded only once. Written as DNA, the CDR3 is TGTGCCAGCAGCTTAGGGCGGGCTAGCGGGGGTTTTGAGCAGTTCTTC. This translates into CASSLGRASGGFEQFF. The rearrangement joins TRBV11-2 to TRBJ2-1, with 10 bases fitting TRBD2. V was pared by 1 base and J by 9 bases, with 9 bases of the junction left unmatched. The germline V gene encodes CDR1 SGHAT and CDR2 FQNNGV. This CDR3 has 16 residues.

The rearrangement links TRBV10-3 to TRBJ1-1; TRBD1 is a possible D gene (5 bases). This CDR3 comprises 13 residues. Trimming took off 6 bases at V and 4 bases at J, with 12 bases between the two ends. The germline gives CDR1 ENHRY, CDR2 SYGVKD. The CDR3 DNA follows: TGTGCCATCAGGGGGGAAGGGAGCACTGAAGCTTTCTTT. Its translation: CAIRGEGSTEAFF.

This sequence joins TRBV2 and TRBJ1-4; tentatively, D is TRBD1 (5 bases). The V end was cut by 8 bases, the J end by 8 bases, with 15 bases between. Germline V gene sequence: CDR1 SNHLY, CDR2 FYNNEI. The CDR3 contains 13 residues. This chain's CDR3 is CASRGRGREKLFF. The CDR3 DNA reads as TGTGCCAGCCGGGGAAGGGGAAGGGAAAAACTGTTTTTT.